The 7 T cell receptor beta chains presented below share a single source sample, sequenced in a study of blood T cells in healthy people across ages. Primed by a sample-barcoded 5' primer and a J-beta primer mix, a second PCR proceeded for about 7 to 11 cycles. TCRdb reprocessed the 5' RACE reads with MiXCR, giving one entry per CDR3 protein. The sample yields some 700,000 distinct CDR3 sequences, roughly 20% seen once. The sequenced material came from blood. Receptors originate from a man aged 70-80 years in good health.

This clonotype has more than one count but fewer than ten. The CDR3 region is CASSPMNEQFF. Here the CDR3 DNA reads TGTGCCAGCTCACCCATGAATGAGCAGTTCTTC. V gene TRBV18 combines with J gene TRBJ2-5; no reliable D call. TRBJ2-1 explains the end of the DNA better; the J call may be wrong. CDR3 size: 11 residues. Germline CDR1 and CDR2: KGHSH and LQKENI.

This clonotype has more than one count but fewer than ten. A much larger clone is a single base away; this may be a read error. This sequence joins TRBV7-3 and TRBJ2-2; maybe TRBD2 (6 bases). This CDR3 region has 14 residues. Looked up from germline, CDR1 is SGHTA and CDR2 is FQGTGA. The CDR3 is CSSREERNTGELFF. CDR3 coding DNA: TGTTCCAGCAGGGAGGAGAGAAACACCGGGGAGCTGTTTTTT.

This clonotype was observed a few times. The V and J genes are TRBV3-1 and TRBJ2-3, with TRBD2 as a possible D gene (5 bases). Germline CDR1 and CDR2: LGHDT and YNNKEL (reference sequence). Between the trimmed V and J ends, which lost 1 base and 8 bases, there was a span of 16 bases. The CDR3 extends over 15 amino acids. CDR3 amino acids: CASSQVGSSRGTQYF. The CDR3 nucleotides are TGTGCCAGCAGCCAAGTGGGATCATCACGGGGTACGCAGTATTTT.

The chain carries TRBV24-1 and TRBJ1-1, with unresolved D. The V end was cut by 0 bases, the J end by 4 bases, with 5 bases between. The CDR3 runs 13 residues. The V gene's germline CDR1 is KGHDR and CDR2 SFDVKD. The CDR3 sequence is CATSDLSSTEAFF. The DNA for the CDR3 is TGTGCCACCAGTGATTTGTCTAGCACTGAAGCTTTCTTT.

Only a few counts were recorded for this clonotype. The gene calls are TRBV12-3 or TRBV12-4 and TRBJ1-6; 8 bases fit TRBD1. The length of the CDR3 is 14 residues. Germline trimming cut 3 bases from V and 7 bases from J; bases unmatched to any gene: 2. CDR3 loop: CASSLDRVNSPLHF. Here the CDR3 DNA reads TGTGCCAGCAGTTTGGACAGGGTAAATTCACCCCTCCACTTT.

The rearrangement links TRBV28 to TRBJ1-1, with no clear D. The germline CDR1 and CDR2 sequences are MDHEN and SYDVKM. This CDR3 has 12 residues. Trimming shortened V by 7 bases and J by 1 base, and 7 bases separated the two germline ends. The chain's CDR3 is CASNPRNTEAFF. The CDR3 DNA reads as TGTGCCAGCAACCCGCGGAACACTGAAGCTTTCTTT.

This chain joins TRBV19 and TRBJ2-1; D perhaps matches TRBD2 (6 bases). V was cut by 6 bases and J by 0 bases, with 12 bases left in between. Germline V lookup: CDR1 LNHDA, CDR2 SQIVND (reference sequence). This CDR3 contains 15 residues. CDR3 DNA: TGTGCCAGTAGCCTCCAGACTAGCTCCTACAATGAGCAGTTCTTC. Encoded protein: CASSLQTSSYNEQFF.